This T cell receptor beta chain was recovered during a study of cytomegalovirus exposure and HLA in healthy donors. Primers: 60 Vbeta forward and 13 Jbeta reverse. The data were produced by immunoSEQ multiplex PCR, yet TCRdb's version contains in-frame clones alone and is incomplete. The table has about 130,000 clones, just under 85% seen once. Germline V gives CDR1 SQVTM, CDR2 ANQGSEA. Losses at the gene ends were 1 base for V and 1 base for J; bases not matched to a gene: 11. This CDR3 is built from 18 residues. The TCR sequence derives from a boy aged 2-9 years in good health and CMV-seronegative. Sequenced: PBMCs. The chain carries TRBV29-1 and TRBJ2-3, with 10 bases matching TRBD2. Here the CDR3 reads CSVEGPSGSFLRTDTQYF. DNA of the CDR3: TGCAGCGTTGAAGGGCCTAGCGGGAGCTTTCTACGCACAGATACGCAGTATTTT.